These 30 T cell receptor beta chains were sequenced from one sample in a study of tissue T cells after allogeneic stem cell transplantation. Sequenced by immunoSEQ multiplex PCR; TCRdb stores in-frame clones only, minus some. The sample yields some 7,900 clones, 37% seen once. Time point meaning: mouse harvest day 14 after allogeneic transplant. Each mouse received 10^7 T-cell-depleted marrow cells plus 10^6 splenic CD5+ T cells by tail vein. Material for sequencing was skin. Receptor source: a female BALB/c mouse given C57BL/6 T cells with graft-versus-host disease after an allogeneic hematopoietic cell transplant.

Regarding this clone: A much larger clone is a single base away; this may be a read error. Gene labels here are mouse ones. The missing CDR3 end, 1 residue past where the read stops, is filled in from the germline J gene. The V gene is TRBV26, the J gene TRBJ1-3, with 10 bases that match TRBD1. The germline V gene encodes CDR1 KGHPV and CDR2 FQNQEV (reference sequence). The CDR3 covers 15 residues. V lost 2 bases and J lost 2; bases outside the gene matches: 0. The CDR3 bases that were read are TGTGCCAGCAGTCTGGGGACAGGGGCTGGAAATACGCTCTAT. Translated, it gives CASSLGTGAGNTLY. The full CDR3 sequence reads CASSLGTGAGNTLYF.

For this clone: Gene names are mouse gene names. The CDR3 goes on 1 residue after the read ends, and that part is filled in from the germline J gene. The chain recombines TRBV14 with TRBJ2-7; a possible D gene is TRBD2 (6 bases). This CDR3 spans 16 amino acids. Germline CDR1 reads SGHDT; CDR2 reads FRDEAV. V lost 0 bases and J lost 0, with 13 bases in between. CDR3 DNA, as far as it was read: TGTGCCAGCAGTTTCTTCGGGGGGAGGGGCTCCTATGAACAGTAC. Translation: CASSFFGGRGSYEQY. From start to end, the CDR3 is CASSFFGGRGSYEQYF.

Concerning this clone itself: Mouse germline and gene names are used. The read ends 1 residue shy of where the CDR3 ends; the end is completed using the germline J gene. The rearrangement joins TRBV15 to TRBJ1-1, with no clear D. V lost 3 bases and J lost 3, with 5 bases in between. CDR1 and CDR2 from the germline V gene are SGHND and FRSKSL. CDR3 length: 12 amino acids. Incomplete CDR3 DNA: TGTGCCAGCAGTTTCGAGGACACAGAAGTCTTC. Its translation: CASSFEDTEVF. In full, the CDR3 is CASSFEDTEVFF.

Of note for this clone: The listed genes are named as in mouse. The observed sequence ends 1 residue before the CDR3 terminus, with the missing tail filled in from the germline J gene. The chain carries TRBV20 and TRBJ2-7; 7 bases align to TRBD2. The germline gives CDR1 GFQATS, CDR2 STVNSAI. The CDR3 spans 11 residues. V lost 0 bases to trimming and J lost 7 bases; unmatched junction nucleotides: 0. CDR3 loop: CGARDWGEQYF. Incomplete CDR3 DNA: TGTGGTGCTAGGGACTGGGGGGAACAGTAC. The full variable domain, its missing parts supplied by reference TRBV20 and TRBJ2-7, is GALVYQYPRRTICKSGTSMRMECQAVGFQATSVAWYRQSPQKTFELIALSTVNSAIKYEQNFTQEKFPISHPNLSFSSMTVLNAYLEDRGLYLCGARDWGEQYFGPGTRLTVL.

This clone was counted between two and nine times. The germline and genes are mouse ones. The CDR3 end falls 1 residue outside the read, so it is completed with the germline J gene. The chain has TRBV26 and TRBJ1-2, with 7 bases identical to TRBD1. J lost 2 bases, V lost 4 bases, and 4 bases had no gene match. Looked up from germline, CDR1 is KGHPV and CDR2 is FQNQEV (reference sequence). The CDR3 spans 14 residues. The covered CDR3 bases are TGTGCCAGCAGTCCCCCAGGGGGGAACTCCGACTACACC. Translation gives CASSPPGGNSDYT. The whole CDR3 region reads CASSPPGGNSDYTF.

To note about this clone: Gene names and germline match the mouse. The read falls 1 residue short of the CDR3 end, and the missing part is taken from the germline J gene. The chain is built from TRBV26 and TRBJ1-3; D is unresolved. The germline CDR1 and CDR2 sequences are KGHPV and FQNQEV (reference sequence). Trimming cost V 4 bases and J 0 bases, with 7 bases left between them. This CDR3 is built from 14 residues. The CDR3 bases that were read are TGTGCCAGCAGTCCGACAAATTCTGGAAATACGCTCTAT. It yields the protein CASSPTNSGNTLY. The whole CDR3 region reads CASSPTNSGNTLYF.

This clone has just one count. Any gene name here is a mouse gene name. The read terminates 1 residue before the CDR3 end, so the remaining end is supplied by the germline J gene. The rearrangement links TRBV19 to TRBJ2-5, with 11 bases matching TRBD2. Per the germline V gene, CDR1 is FNHDT and CDR2 is SITEND (reference sequence). V trimming: 2 bases; J trimming: 6 bases; junction bases outside the gene matches: 5. This CDR3 is 15 amino acids long. The sequenced CDR3 bases are TGTGCCAGCAGTATGAACTGGGGGGGCGTTGACACCCAGTAC. Translating it yields CASSMNWGGVDTQY. The whole CDR3 protein reads CASSMNWGGVDTQYF.

Details on this clone: The gene symbols are mouse symbols. The read is 1 residue too short to cover the CDR3 end, so that end is filled in from the germline J gene. The chain joins TRBV13-1 to TRBJ2-3, with D perhaps TRBD1 (5 bases). This CDR3 contains 13 residues. V gave up 4 bases and J gave up 1 base, with 7 bases separating them. The germline V gene encodes CDR1 NSHNY and CDR2 SYGAGN. CDR3: CASSLRGAETLYF. The sequenced part of the CDR3 DNA is TGTGCCAGCAGTCTCAGGGGTGCAGAAACGCTGTAT.

Comments on this clone: This clone may be a read error of a much larger clone one base away. Mouse germline and gene names are used. Sequencing ends 1 residue short of the CDR3 end; the germline J gene provides the rest. Other nucleotide sequences in the sample specify the same CDR3. The V and J genes are TRBV26 and TRBJ1-1; D call uncertain. V shed 4 bases and J shed 0 bases, with 6 bases lying between them. Germline CDR1 KGHPV, CDR2 FQNQEV (reference sequence). This CDR3 is built from 13 residues. The CDR3 loop is CASSPGQNTEVFF. The sequenced CDR3 bases are TGTGCCAGCAGTCCCGGACAGAACACAGAAGTCTTC.

A remark on this clone: Any gene name here is a mouse gene name. The read ends 1 residue shy of where the CDR3 ends; the end is completed using the germline J gene. This chain uses TRBV31 with TRBJ2-7; 7 bases fit TRBD2. This CDR3 spans 14 amino acids. Germline CDR1 is GKSSPN and CDR2 is SITVG. The V and J ends lost 0 bases and 2 bases, in that order; junction bases with no gene match: 4. The CDR3 sequence: CAWSLGWGTYEQYF. The CDR3 bases that were read are TGTGCCTGGAGTCTAGGCTGGGGGACCTATGAACAGTAC.

For this clone: Genes here carry mouse names. Read coverage stops 1 residue before the CDR3 terminus; the germline J gene supplies the remainder. The chain recombines TRBV26 with TRBJ1-4; D perhaps matches TRBD1 (5 bases). The CDR3 is made up of 14 amino acids. Per germline, CDR1 KGHPV and CDR2 FQNQEV (reference sequence). The V gene lost 2 bases and the J gene lost 2 bases, with 6 bases spanning the gap. CDR3 sequence reads: CASSLGHSNERLFF. CDR3 bases read: TGTGCCAGCAGTCTGGGACACTCCAACGAAAGATTATTT. Together with reference TRBV26 and TRBJ1-4, the CDR3 gives the full variable domain: NSKVIQTPRYLVKGQGQKAKMRCIPEKGHPVVFWYQQNKNNEFKFLINFQNQEVLQQIDMTEKRFSAECPSNSPCSLEIQSSEAGDSALYLCASSLGHSNERLFFGHGTKLSVL.

Of note for this clone: The gene names given are mouse names. Sequencing ends 1 residue short of the CDR3 end; the germline J gene provides the rest. V and J are TRBV29 and TRBJ1-2; D ambiguous. The CDR3 extends over 13 amino acids. The V and J ends lost 1 base and 3 bases respectively, with 6 bases between them. Germline loops: CDR1 MSHET, CDR2 SYDVDS. CDR3 sequence: CASSLFGDSDYTF. The sequenced CDR3 bases are TGTGCTAGCAGTTTATTCGGGGACTCCGACTACACC.

As for this clone: These gene names are mouse names. The CDR3 is cut off 1 residue early in the read; its end comes from the germline J gene. Within the sample, other DNA sequences also encode this same CDR3. The V gene is TRBV23, the J gene TRBJ2-7; TRBD2 is the table's D call and was not checked against the DNA. Per germline, CDR1 KGHTA and CDR2 FQNQQP. This CDR3 has 15 residues. CDR3 DNA (partial): TGCTCCAGCAGTCAGACTGGGGGGAGCTCCTATGAACAGTAC. Translated: CSSSQTGGSSYEQY. The whole CDR3 region reads CSSSQTGGSSYEQYF.

By share, this clone counts as medium-sized (0.01 to 0.1%). Gene names are the mouse ones. Read data end 1 residue before the CDR3 end; the end is taken from the germline J gene. This sequence joins TRBV16 and TRBJ2-7, with 7 bases matching TRBD2. CDR3 length: 14 residues. CDR1 and CDR2 from the germline V gene are SGHSA and FRNQAP. Losses at the gene ends were 0 bases for V and 4 bases for J; bases not matched to a gene: 3. The CDR3 region is CASSLDLLGYEQYF. CDR3 bases read: TGTGCAAGCAGCTTAGATCTACTGGGGTATGAACAGTAC.

This clone appeared a few times. Genes and germline are mouse. Sequencing ends 1 residue short of the CDR3 end; the germline J gene provides the rest. This chain uses TRBV26 with TRBJ2-7, with TRBD1 matching 9 bases. From germline, CDR1 is KGHPV and CDR2 FQNQEV (reference sequence). J was trimmed by 4 bases and V by 4 bases; bases with no gene match: 2. The CDR3 runs 13 residues. The CDR3 reads CASSRGQGYEQYF. The covered CDR3 bases are TGTGCCAGCAGTCGGGGACAGGGTTATGAACAGTAC.

Remarks on this clone: Gene names denote mouse genes. The read gets to within 1 residue of the CDR3 end, and the germline J gene fills in the rest. The rearrangement joins TRBV31 to TRBJ2-5; TRBD2 agrees at 14 bases. Germline CDR1 reads GKSSPN; CDR2 reads SITVG. CDR3 length: 17 amino acids. The V and J ends lost 3 bases and 0 bases, in that order; junction bases with no gene match: 5. CDR3 DNA (partial): TGTGCCTGGAGACAGGGACTGGGGGGGCGTAACCAAGACACCCAGTAC. This codes for CAWRQGLGGRNQDTQY. The full CDR3 protein is CAWRQGLGGRNQDTQYF.

This clone turned up a few times. Germline and genes: mouse. The read halts 1 residue ahead of the CDR3 end, with the missing end drawn from the germline J gene. V usage is TRBV13-2 and J usage is TRBJ1-4; the match to TRBD1 covers 9 bases. The CDR3 contains 15 residues. The ends lost 5 bases at V and 0 bases at J; junction bases unmatched: 2. Germline V CDR1 and CDR2: NNHNN, SYGAGS (reference sequence). CDR3 sequence reads: CASGDRGISNERLFF. CDR3 DNA, as far as it was read: TGTGCCAGCGGGGACAGGGGTATTTCCAACGAAAGATTATTT.

On this clone itself: The gene names given are mouse names. The missing CDR3 end, 1 residue past where the read stops, is filled in from the germline J gene. The chain uses TRBV16 and TRBJ1-2; no clear D gene. This CDR3 comprises 13 residues. The V end lost 1 base, the J end lost 0 bases, and 3 bases lay between the germline ends. Germline values: CDR1 SGHSA, CDR2 FRNQAP. The covered CDR3 bases are TGTGCAAGCAGCTTAGTTGCAAACTCCGACTACACC. It encodes CASSLVANSDYT. From start to end, the CDR3 is CASSLVANSDYTF.

For this clone: The gene names here belong to mouse. The covered CDR3 bases are TGTGCCTGGAGCCCCGACAGATACAGTGCAGAAACGCTGTAT. Translation: CAWSPDRYSAETLY. The CDR3 in full is CAWSPDRYSAETLYF. This chain connects TRBV31 to TRBJ2-3, with D tentatively TRBD1 (5 bases). The CDR3 end lies 1 residue beyond the end of the read and is filled in from the germline J gene. Trimming removed 3 bases from V and 0 bases from J, with 13 bases in between. Germline V gives CDR1 GKSSPN, CDR2 SITVG. The CDR3 extends over 15 amino acids.

Only a few counts were recorded for this clone. Any gene name here is a mouse gene name. The CDR3 end falls 1 residue outside the read, so it is completed with the germline J gene. The V and J genes are TRBV24 and TRBJ1-2; D perhaps matches TRBD1 (5 bases). CDR1 and CDR2 from the germline V gene are KGHTA and FRNEEI. Trimming removed 4 bases at V and 2 bases at J, with 8 bases between. This CDR3 spans 13 amino acids. The CDR3 bases that were read are TGTGCCAGCAGTCAAGCAGGGAACTCCGACTACACC. This translates into CASSQAGNSDYT. The CDR3 in full is CASSQAGNSDYTF.

In the case of this clone: The gene names here belong to mouse. The CDR3 end falls 1 residue outside the read, so it is completed with the germline J gene. V usage is TRBV19 and J usage is TRBJ1-4; D perhaps matches TRBD1 (6 bases). V was clipped by 6 bases and J by 3 bases, with 12 bases between them. This CDR3 comprises 14 residues. Germline-derived CDR1 and CDR2 are FNHDT and SITEND (reference sequence). CDR3: CASTLGTTNERLFF. Incomplete CDR3 DNA: TGTGCCAGCACCCTAGGGACAACCAACGAAAGATTATTT.

This clone was seen only once. Gene and germline names: mouse. The read falls 1 residue short of the CDR3 end, and the missing part is taken from the germline J gene. The chain links TRBV26 to TRBJ2-7; D unresolved. V was trimmed by 2 bases and J by 5 bases, leaving 7 bases between them. The CDR3 has 12 amino acids. The germline CDR1 and CDR2 sequences are KGHPV and FQNQEV (reference sequence). CDR3 in amino acids: CASSLMGDEQYF. Partial CDR3 DNA: TGTGCCAGCAGTCTGATGGGAGATGAACAGTAC.

Points on this clone: The genes and germline here are from mouse. The read finishes 1 residue shy of the CDR3 end, and the germline J gene is used to complete it. The chain employs TRBV20 and TRBJ2-1; no clear D. The V and J ends lost 3 bases and 10 bases respectively, with 7 bases between them. CDR3 size: 10 residues. CDR1 is GFQATS and CDR2 is STVNSAI in the germline V gene. CDR3 DNA, as far as it was read: TGTGGTGCTAGAAGACACGAGCAGTTC. This codes for CGARRHEQF. The full CDR3 protein reads CGARRHEQFF.

This clone was found a few times. Mouse germline and gene names are used. Coverage ceases 1 residue before the CDR3 finishes, and the germline J gene fills in the end. The genes are TRBV23 and TRBJ2-7; TRBD2 is the table's D call, not checked against the DNA. CDR1 and CDR2 (germline): KGHTA, FQNQQP. CDR3 length: 13 residues. The DNA read from the CDR3 is TGCTCCAGCAGTCAACTGGGGGGGCATGAACAGTAC. This sequence encodes CSSSQLGGHEQY. The whole CDR3 reads CSSSQLGGHEQYF.

Regarding this clone: Genes and germline come from the mouse. The sequence runs out 1 residue before the end of the CDR3; the remainder is reconstructed from the germline J gene. V gene TRBV12-1 combines with J gene TRBJ2-5, with 7 bases matching TRBD2. Trimming removed 2 bases from V and 1 base from J; junction bases left unmatched: 2. The CDR3 is 14 residues long. Germline V CDR1 and CDR2: SGHSN, HYEKVE. The CDR3 here is CASSPTGYQDTQYF. CDR3 DNA (partial): TGTGCCAGCTCTCCGACTGGGTACCAAGACACCCAGTAC.

Comment on this clone: All gene names here are mouse names. The CDR3 DNA, read in part, is TGTGCCAGCTCTCTACGGGACTGGGGAGGAAACACCTTGTAC. The encoded protein is CASSLRDWGGNTLY. The whole CDR3 sequence reads CASSLRDWGGNTLYF. The V and J genes are TRBV12-2 and TRBJ2-4; 10 positions agree with TRBD2. Read coverage stops 1 residue before the CDR3 terminus; the germline J gene supplies the remainder. CDR3 length: 15 residues. V shed 1 base, J shed 5 bases, and the junction held 5 bases outside the gene matches. Looked up from germline, CDR1 is SGHLS and CDR2 is HYDKME. Full variable domain (remainder filled in from reference TRBV12-2 and TRBJ2-4): NSGVVQSPRYIIKGKGERSILKCIPISGHLSVAWYQQTQGQELKFFIQHYDKMERDKGNLPSRFSVQQFDDYHSEMNMSALELEDSAVYFCASSLRDWGGNTLYFGAGTRLSVL.

As for this clone: A much larger clone differs by one base, so this may be a read error. Mouse gene names and germline throughout. The CDR3 end lies 1 residue beyond the end of the read and is filled in from the germline J gene. This CDR3 is also generated by other DNA sequences in the sample. The chain employs TRBV26 and TRBJ1-1, with 9 bases aligning to TRBD1. The CDR3 length is 13 residues. Per germline, CDR1 KGHPV and CDR2 FQNQEV (reference sequence). The CDR3 region is CASSLNRGREVFF. Incomplete CDR3 DNA: TGTGCCAGTAGTCTGAACAGGGGGCGGGAAGTCTTC.

Details on this clone: Gene names are the mouse ones. From the germline J gene comes the end of the CDR3, since the read stops 1 residue before it. The V and J genes are TRBV5 and TRBJ1-3; no clear D. The CDR3 consists of 14 residues. V lost 3 bases and J 0 bases, leaving 6 bases between the germline ends. Germline V gene data show CDR1 as LGHNA and CDR2 as YNLKQL (reference sequence). The CDR3 spells CASSQTPSGNTLYF. The part of the CDR3 DNA that was read is TGTGCCAGCAGCCAGACACCTTCTGGAAATACGCTCTAT.

Comments on this clone: Gene names are mouse gene names. Sequencing ends 1 residue short of the CDR3 end; the germline J gene provides the rest. V and J are TRBV1 and TRBJ2-7; D is ambiguous. Germline CDR1 NSQYPW, CDR2 LRSPGD (reference sequence). Trimming took 1 base from V and 4 from J, leaving 5 bases between them. This CDR3 comprises 12 residues. The CDR3 sequence: CTCSAGGYEQYF. Partial CDR3 DNA: TGCACCTGCAGTGCAGGAGGTTATGAACAGTAC.

As concerns this clone: Gene names refer to mouse genes. Read coverage stops 1 residue before the CDR3 terminus; the germline J gene supplies the remainder. The chain links TRBV23 to TRBJ2-1; TRBD2 is the table's D call, not checked against the DNA. The CDR3 consists of 14 residues. CDR1 and CDR2 from the germline V gene are KGHTA and FQNQQP. Incomplete CDR3 DNA: TGCTCCAGCACCCGGGACTGGGGGGGTCCTGAGCAGTTC. It encodes CSSTRDWGGPEQF. The full-length CDR3 reads as CSSTRDWGGPEQFF.